The clone carrying this T cell receptor (beta chain) occurred once. Its specificity is unknown. This sample was taken from a study of cytomegalovirus exposure and HLA in healthy donors. Produced via immunoSEQ multiplex PCR; TCRdb's table is partial and in-frame only. The profile shows 150,000 to 200,000 clones, around 89% of them singletons. Study results and caveats: High specificity and sensitivity for cytomegalovirus status were reported for the classifier.

Germline-derived CDR1 and CDR2 are MGHDK and SYGVNS. CDR3 length equals 17 residues. The V gene lost 6 bases and the J gene lost 11 bases, with 28 bases spanning the gap. What was sequenced was PBMCs. The sequence derives from a man aged 18 to 35 in good health and CMV-seronegative. This sequence joins TRBV25-1 and TRBJ1-4; D is possibly TRBD1 (5 bases). For the CDR3, the DNA is TGTGCCAGCAGCGACGCCGAACAGGTCCTTCTTGGTGGGAAACTGTTTTTT. Translating it yields CASSDAEQVLLGGKLFF.